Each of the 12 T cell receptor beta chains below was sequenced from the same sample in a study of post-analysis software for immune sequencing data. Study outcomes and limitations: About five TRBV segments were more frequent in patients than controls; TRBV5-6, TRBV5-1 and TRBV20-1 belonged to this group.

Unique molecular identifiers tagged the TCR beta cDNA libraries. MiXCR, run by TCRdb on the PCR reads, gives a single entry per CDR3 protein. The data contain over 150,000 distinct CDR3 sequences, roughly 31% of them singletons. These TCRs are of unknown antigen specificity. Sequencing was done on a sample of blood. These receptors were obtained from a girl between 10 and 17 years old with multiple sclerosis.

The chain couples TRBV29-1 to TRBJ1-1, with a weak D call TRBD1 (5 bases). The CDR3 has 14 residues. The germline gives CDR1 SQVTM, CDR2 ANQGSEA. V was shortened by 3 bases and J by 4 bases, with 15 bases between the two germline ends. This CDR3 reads CSVDRRREGTEAFF. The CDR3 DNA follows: TGCAGCGTTGACAGGCGCAGGGAGGGCACTGAAGCTTTCTTT.

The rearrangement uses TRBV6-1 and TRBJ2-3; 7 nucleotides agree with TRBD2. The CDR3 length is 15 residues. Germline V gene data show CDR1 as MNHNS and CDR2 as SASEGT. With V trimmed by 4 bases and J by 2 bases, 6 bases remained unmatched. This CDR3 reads CASSGRGENTDTQYF. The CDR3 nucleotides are TGTGCCAGCAGTGGACGGGGGGAGAACACAGATACGCAGTATTTT.

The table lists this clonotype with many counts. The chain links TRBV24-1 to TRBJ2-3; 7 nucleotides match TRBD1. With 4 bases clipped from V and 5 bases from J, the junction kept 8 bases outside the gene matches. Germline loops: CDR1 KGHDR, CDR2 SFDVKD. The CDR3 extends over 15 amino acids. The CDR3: CATSEKTGKEDTQYF. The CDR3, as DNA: TGTGCCACCAGTGAAAAGACAGGGAAGGAAGATACGCAGTATTTT.

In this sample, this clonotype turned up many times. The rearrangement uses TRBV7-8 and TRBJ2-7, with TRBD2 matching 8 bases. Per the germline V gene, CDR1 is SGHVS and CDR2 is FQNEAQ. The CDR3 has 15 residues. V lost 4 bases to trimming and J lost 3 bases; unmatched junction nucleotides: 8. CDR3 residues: CASSSTPGTSYEQYF. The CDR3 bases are TGTGCCAGCAGCTCAACCCCCGGGACTAGCTACGAGCAGTACTTC. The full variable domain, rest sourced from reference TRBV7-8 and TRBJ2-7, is GAGVSQSPRYKVAKRGQDVALRCDPISGHVSLFWYQQALGQGPEFLTYFQNEAQLDKSGLPSDRFFAERPEGSVSTLKIQRTQQEDSAVYLCASSSTPGTSYEQYFGPGTRLTVT.

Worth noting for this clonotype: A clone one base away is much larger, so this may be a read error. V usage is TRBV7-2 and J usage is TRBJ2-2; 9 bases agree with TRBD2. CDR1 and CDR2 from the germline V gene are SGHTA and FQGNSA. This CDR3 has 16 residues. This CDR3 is CASSLNPSGNTGERFF. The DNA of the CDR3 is TGTGCCAGCAGCTTAAATCCTAGCGGGAACACCGGGGAGCGGTTTTTT. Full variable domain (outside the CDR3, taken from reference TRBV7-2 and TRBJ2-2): GAGVSQSPSNKVTEKGKDVELRCDPISGHTALYWYRQSLGQGLEFLIYFQGNSAPDKSGLPSDRFSAERTGGSVSTLTIQRTQQEDSAVYLCASSLNPSGNTGERFFGEGSRLTVL.

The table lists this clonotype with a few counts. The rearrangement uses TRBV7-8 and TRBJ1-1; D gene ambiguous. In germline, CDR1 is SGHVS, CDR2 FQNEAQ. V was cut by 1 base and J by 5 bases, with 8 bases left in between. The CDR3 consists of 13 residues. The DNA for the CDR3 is TGTGCCAGCAGCTTAGTCTGGGAAACTGAAGCTTTCTTT. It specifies CASSLVWETEAFF.

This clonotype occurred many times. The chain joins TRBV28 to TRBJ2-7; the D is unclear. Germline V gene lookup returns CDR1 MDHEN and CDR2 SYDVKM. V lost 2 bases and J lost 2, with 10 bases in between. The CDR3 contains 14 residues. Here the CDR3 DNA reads TGTGCCAGCAGTTTACCCCCAGGAACCTACGAGCAGTACTTC. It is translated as CASSLPPGTYEQYF.

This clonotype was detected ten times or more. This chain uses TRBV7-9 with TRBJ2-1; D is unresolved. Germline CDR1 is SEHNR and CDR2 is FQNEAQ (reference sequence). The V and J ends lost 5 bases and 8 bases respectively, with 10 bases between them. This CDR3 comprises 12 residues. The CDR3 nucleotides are TGTGCCAGCAGCGAGTGGGAACATGAGCAGTTCTTC. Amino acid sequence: CASSEWEHEQFF.

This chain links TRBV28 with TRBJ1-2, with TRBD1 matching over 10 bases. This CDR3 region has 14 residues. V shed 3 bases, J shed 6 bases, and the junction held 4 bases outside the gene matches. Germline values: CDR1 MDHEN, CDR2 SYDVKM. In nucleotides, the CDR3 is TGTGCCAGCAGTTTCCGGGACAGGGGAAATGGCTACACCTTC. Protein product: CASSFRDRGNGYTF.

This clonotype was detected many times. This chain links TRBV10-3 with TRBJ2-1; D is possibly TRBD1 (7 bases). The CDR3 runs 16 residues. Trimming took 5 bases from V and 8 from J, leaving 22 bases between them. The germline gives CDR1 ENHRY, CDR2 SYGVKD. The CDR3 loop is CAISSTGYRGGDEQFF. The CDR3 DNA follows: TGTGCCATCAGTTCAACGGGTTACAGGGGAGGCGATGAGCAGTTCTTC.

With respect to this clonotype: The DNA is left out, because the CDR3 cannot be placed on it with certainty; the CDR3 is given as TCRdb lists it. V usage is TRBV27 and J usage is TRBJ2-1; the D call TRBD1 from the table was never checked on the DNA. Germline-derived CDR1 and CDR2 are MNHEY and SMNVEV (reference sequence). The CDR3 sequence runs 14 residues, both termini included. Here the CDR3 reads CASIFGPESNEQFF.

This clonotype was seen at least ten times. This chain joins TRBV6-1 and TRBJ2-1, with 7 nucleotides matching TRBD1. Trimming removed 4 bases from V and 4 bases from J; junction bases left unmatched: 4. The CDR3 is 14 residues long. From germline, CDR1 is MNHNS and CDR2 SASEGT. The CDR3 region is CASSGDRGYNEQFF. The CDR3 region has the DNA TGTGCCAGCAGTGGGGACAGAGGGTACAATGAGCAGTTCTTC.